Each of the 2 T cell receptor beta chains below was sequenced from the same sample in a study of tumor-infiltrating lymphocytes in primary liver carcinoma. The researchers produced TCR beta cDNA from around 0.5 ug total RNA with a constant-region primer. Three nested multiplex PCR rounds, a slightly modified ARM-PCR method, built the TCR beta libraries. Both of the initial two PCR rounds ran for around 9 cycles and employed TRBV1-TRBV30 forward primers alongside a C-beta reverse primer. Via MiXCR, TCRdb re-called the multiplex PCR reads, giving one row per CDR3 protein. The table includes roughly 78,000 distinct CDR3 sequences, about 64% detected once. Unsorted bulk tissue (about 18-32 mg) underwent RNA and DNA co-extraction. Sequenced sample: liver tumor tissue from sampling region 4. Stated subset: tumor region T4, right-lateral pole. The receptors come from a woman aged 55-70 years with primary liver carcinoma and hepatitis B virus infection.

Many counts were recorded for this clonotype. The chain has TRBV28 and TRBJ2-1, with 13 nucleotides matching TRBD2. With V trimmed by 4 bases and J by 3 bases, 6 bases remained unmatched. Germline CDR1 and CDR2: MDHEN and SYDVKM. The CDR3 is 17 residues long. CDR3 loop: CASSSRTSGSFYNEQFF. The CDR3 DNA follows: TGTGCCAGCAGTTCTAGGACTAGCGGGAGTTTCTACAATGAGCAGTTCTTC. The entire variable domain, with the rest obtained from reference TRBV28 and TRBJ2-1, is as follows: DVKVTQSSRYLVKRTGEKVFLECVQDMDHENMFWYRQDPGLGLRLIYFSYDVKMKEKGDIPEGYSVSREKKERFSLILESASTNQTSMYLCASSSRTSGSFYNEQFFGPGTRLTVL.

The chain has TRBV7-3 and TRBJ2-2, with 8 positions matching TRBD2. In germline, CDR1 is SGHTA, CDR2 FQGTGA. This CDR3 has 14 residues. Germline trimming cut 5 bases from V and 8 bases from J; bases unmatched to any gene: 7. CDR3 sequence reads: CASSTRGLEGELFF. For the CDR3, the DNA is TGTGCCAGCAGCACCCGGGGACTAGAAGGGGAGCTGTTTTTT.